This is a list of T cell receptor beta chains from one sample in a study of T cells after yellow fever vaccination. One entry per CDR3 protein results from TCRdb running MiXCR on the 5' RACE reads. The table shows some 69,000 distinct CDR3 sequences, with 5% to 6.5% occurring only once. This material consisted of CD4+ T cells sorted from PBMCs, taken roughly 14 days after the first yellow fever vaccination. All receptors come from a man between 18 and 29 years old who received the YFV17D yellow fever vaccine. The CDR3 runs from the conserved cysteine through the conserved F or W. A D gene is named only where the DNA matches it firmly. A row's size may be missing; if present it is once, few, many or a size class.

>TRBJ2-7|14|TRBV12-3/TRBV12-4|many|TRBD1
TGTGCCAGCAGTTTTAGGACAGGCTCCTACGAGCAGTACTTC
CASSFRTGSYEQYF
>TRBJ2-3|14|TRBV5-1|many|.
TGCGCCAGCAGCTTGGTCTGGGACACAGATACGCAGTATTTT
CASSLVWDTDTQYF
>TRBJ2-3|15|TRBV29-1|many|.
TGCAGCGTTGAGGTTCGACAAGATGGCCCAGATACGCAGTATTTT
CSVEVRQDGPDTQYF
>TRBJ2-5|13|TRBV7-8|once|.
TGTGCCCGCCGCCCAGTGTACCAAGAGACCCAGTACTTC
CARRPVYQETQYF
>TRBJ1-2|14|TRBV7-8|many|.
TGTGCCAGCAGCTTAGTGGACGGGAACTATGGCTACACCTTC
CASSLVDGNYGYTF
>TRBJ2-1|16|TRBV5-6|few|TRBD2
TGTGCCAGCAGCTTGGGAGGCGGGGGAAATTACAATGAGCAGTTCTTC
CASSLGGGGNYNEQFF
>TRBJ2-1|13|TRBV7-2|many|TRBD2
TGTGCCAGCCAGACTAGCTATAAGGATGAGCAGTTCTTC
CASQTSYKDEQFF
>TRBJ1-1|14|TRBV6-2/TRBV6-3|few|.
TGTGCCAGCAGTAGAACAGGATGGGACACTGAAGCTTTCTTT
CASSRTGWDTEAFF
>TRBJ1-4|16|TRBV7-9|many|.
TGTGCCAGCAGCTCTAGAGGGATGGGAACTAATGAAAAACTGTTTTTT
CASSSRGMGTNEKLFF
>TRBJ2-3|14|TRBV5-1|many|.
TGCGCCAGCAGCTTGAGGTCAGAAACAGATACGCAGTATTTT
CASSLRSETDTQYF
>TRBJ2-1|17|TRBV20-1|.|TRBD2
TGCTGTGCCAACGGACTAGCGGGGGCCGCCGGCTACAATGAGCAGTTCTTC
CCANGLAGAAGYNEQFF
>TRBJ1-4|15|TRBV7-8|many|.
TGTGCCAGCAGCCTAGGTGGGCGCGGCGCTGAAAAACTGTTTTTT
CASSLGGRGAEKLFF
>TRBJ1-4|13|TRBV5-6|many|.
TGTGCCAGCAGCGCAAAGGGCATCGAAAAACTGTTTTTT
CASSAKGIEKLFF
>TRBJ2-2|15|TRBV11-2|many|.
TGTGCCAGCAGCCCCGGGACAACACACACCGGGGAGCTGTTTTTT
CASSPGTTHTGELFF
>TRBJ1-2|13|TRBV6-5|many|.
TGTGCCAGCAGTTACCTAGGGATTTATGGCTACACCTTC
CASSYLGIYGYTF
>TRBJ2-5|17|TRBV5-1|many|.
TGCGCCAGCAGCTTGGCGACGGACCGGAACACACAAGAGACCCAGTACTTC
CASSLATDRNTQETQYF
>TRBJ1-2|13|TRBV7-2|many|TRBD1
TGTGCCAGCAGCCGGGACAGGGGAGGCGGCTACACCTTC
CASSRDRGGGYTF
>TRBJ2-3|13|TRBV20-1|many|.
TGCAGTGCCAGGGTATATTCCCCAGATACGCAGTATTTT
CSARVYSPDTQYF
>TRBJ2-5|16|TRBV3-1|.|TRBD1
TGTGCCAGCAGCCAAGCTAGGGACAGGGTAAAAGAGACCCAGTACTTC
CASSQARDRVKETQYF
>TRBJ2-2|13|TRBV5-4|many|.
TGTGCCAGCAGCTTGACTTCGTCCGGGGAGCTGTTTTTT
CASSLTSSGELFF
>TRBJ1-2|15|TRBV24-1|many|TRBD1
TGTGCCACCAGTGCCTGGACAGGGTCCGACTATGGCTACACCTTC
CATSAWTGSDYGYTF
>TRBJ1-2|13|TRBV12-3/TRBV12-4|many|.
TGTGCCAGCAGTATCGGACAGATGAATGGCTACACCTTC
CASSIGQMNGYTF
>TRBJ1-2|15|TRBV5-1|many|.
TGCGCCAGCAGCTTTTTCCCGCAGGGAAACTATGGCTACACCTTC
CASSFFPQGNYGYTF
>TRBJ1-1|16|TRBV12-3/TRBV12-4|many|.
TGTGCCAGCAGTTTATGGGGGGCTGGAATACGGGGTGAAGCTTTCTTT
CASSLWGAGIRGEAFF
>TRBJ1-6|14|TRBV5-1|many|.
TGCGCCAGCAGGGAGACAGTATCGGTTTCACCCCTCCACTTT
CASRETVSVSPLHF
>TRBJ2-5|14|TRBV5-1|many|TRBD1
TGCGCCAGCAGCTTGGCACAGGGGAAAGAGACCCAGTACTTC
CASSLAQGKETQYF
>TRBJ2-1|15|TRBV6-2/TRBV6-3|many|TRBD1
TGTGCCAGCAGTTACGGCGTACAGGGGATGTATGAGCAGTTCTTC
CASSYGVQGMYEQFF
>TRBJ1-3|15|TRBV19|.|.
TGTGCCAGTAGTCGGGGGCGCTTGAGTGGAAACACCATATATTTT
CASSRGRLSGNTIYF
>TRBJ2-3|16|TRBV7-2|few|TRBD2
TGTGCCAGCAGCTTAGCGGTAGCGGGGGGGTTAGATACGCAGTATTTT
CASSLAVAGGLDTQYF
>TRBJ2-5|14|TRBV27|many|.
TGTGCCAGCAGTGAGGCAGGGATCCAAGAGACCCAGTACTTC
CASSEAGIQETQYF
>TRBJ2-3|16|TRBV11-2|many|TRBD2
TGTGCCAGCAGCCCCATAGCGGGGGGAGGCACAGATACGCAGTATTTT
CASSPIAGGGTDTQYF
>TRBJ2-5|14|TRBV5-6|.|.
TGTGCCAGCAGCCCCGGACTCTTCCAAGAGACCCAGTACTTC
CASSPGLFQETQYF
>TRBJ1-2|14|TRBV25-1|.|.
TGTGCCAGCAGTGAGGCAGGGGCGGGCTATGGCTACACCTTC
CASSEAGAGYGYTF
>TRBJ1-4|14|TRBV27|many|TRBD1
TGTGCCAGCATGGTTAGACAGGGGGGCGAAAAACTGTTTTTT
CASMVRQGGEKLFF
>TRBJ2-7|14|TRBV7-2|many|.
TGTGCCAGCAGCTTAGTGGGACTTTCCTACGAGCAGTACTTC
CASSLVGLSYEQYF
>TRBJ1-2|16|TRBV7-2|many|TRBD1
TGTGCCAGCAGCTTTATGGGACAGGGGGTTACCTATGGCTACACCTTC
CASSFMGQGVTYGYTF
>TRBJ1-5|14|TRBV15|many|.
TGTGCCACCAGCAGAGACCCGGTCGACTCGTCCCAGCATTTT
CATSRDPVDSSQHF
>TRBJ2-1|14|TRBV12-3/TRBV12-4|many|.
TGTGCCAGCAGCTATCCGACAGTCTACAATGAGCAGTTCTTC
CASSYPTVYNEQFF
>TRBJ1-4|14|TRBV6-5|many|.
TGTGCCAGCAGTTACTCGCAGGGAAGGGAAAAACTGTTTTTT
CASSYSQGREKLFF
>TRBJ2-3|16|TRBV4-2|many|.
TGTGCCAGCAGCCAAGGGGGCGGGGCTAGGACAGATACGCAGTATTTT
CASSQGGGARTDTQYF
>TRBJ2-2|17|TRBV12-3/TRBV12-4|.|TRBD1
TGTGCCAGCAGCTTTTACACGGACAGGGAGAACACCGGGGAGCTGTTTTTT
CASSFYTDRENTGELFF
>TRBJ2-3|16|TRBV24-1|many|TRBD1
TGTGCCACCAGTGATGTTCGGACAGGGGGGGCAGATACGCAGTATTTT
CATSDVRTGGADTQYF
>TRBJ2-5|15|TRBV5-4|many|TRBD2
TGTGCCAGCAGCTTCACAGCGGGGGCTCTGGAGACCCAGTACTTC
CASSFTAGALETQYF
>TRBJ1-5|13|TRBV2|many|TRBD1
TGTGCCAGTAAACCAACAGGGGGTCAGCCCCAGCATTTT
CASKPTGGQPQHF
>TRBJ1-1|14|TRBV29-1|many|.
TGCAGCGTGGCCCCGCGGACGGGGAACACTGAAGCTTTCTTT
CSVAPRTGNTEAFF
>TRBJ2-5|14|TRBV7-6|many|.
TGTGCCAGCAGCTCAGCTTTGGGAGCGGAGACCCAGTACTTC
CASSSALGAETQYF
>TRBJ2-5|18|TRBV25-1|many|TRBD2
TGTGCCAGCAAAGGGGCTTCGGGACTAGCGGGGATGATGGAGACCCAGTACTTC
CASKGASGLAGMMETQYF
>TRBJ2-5|14|TRBV12-3/TRBV12-4|many|.
TGTGCCAGCAGTTTTTCGACTGCCGTGGAGACCCAGTACTTC
CASSFSTAVETQYF
>TRBJ2-1|13|TRBV7-2|many|.
TGTGCCAGCAGCTTAGCGGGGGCCGATGAGCAGTTCTTC
CASSLAGADEQFF
>TRBJ1-5|13|TRBV18|many|TRBD1
TGTGCCAGCTTCCGGGACAGAAATCAGCCCCAGCATTTT
CASFRDRNQPQHF
>TRBJ2-1|14|TRBV5-1|many|TRBD1
TGCGCCAGCAGCGGGACAGGGAATTACAATGAGCAGTTCTTC
CASSGTGNYNEQFF
>TRBJ2-7|12|TRBV7-9|many|.
TGTGCCAGCAGCCCTCTTGGATACGAGCAGTACTTC
CASSPLGYEQYF
>TRBJ2-3|14|TRBV7-2|many|.
TGTGCCAGCAGCTTGCGTTGGGGGGCAGATACGCAGTATTTT
CASSLRWGADTQYF
>TRBJ1-1|15|TRBV20-1|many|.
TGCAGTGCTAGAATGACAACCCGAATGAACACTGAAGCTTTCTTT
CSARMTTRMNTEAFF
>TRBJ2-3|15|TRBV20-1|many|.
TGCAGTGCAAGCAACCCGGCGGGGGCAGGAGATACGCAGTATTTT
CSASNPAGAGDTQYF
>TRBJ2-1|14|TRBV5-1|many|TRBD2
TGCGCCAGCAGCTTGATTACTAGCGAAGATGAGCAGTTCTTC
CASSLITSEDEQFF
>TRBJ1-6|18|TRBV3-1|many|TRBD1
TGTGCCAGCAGCCAAGTGGGGGACAGGGGTTCCTATAATTCACCCCTCCACTTT
CASSQVGDRGSYNSPLHF